Shown below are 29 T cell receptor beta chains from a single sample sequenced in a study of spatial heterogeneity in lung cancer. Described time point: sample taken at primary tumor resection. Whole RNA, isolated from tumor, nontumor lung or frozen PBMC, was sequenced without prior sorting. TCRdb recomputed calls from the 5' RACE reads with MiXCR, one row per CDR3 protein. The data contain thousands of distinct CDR3 sequences, about 24% of them singletons. Sequenced here: PBMCs, sampled at surgery. The receptor set was obtained from a male donor with early-stage non-small cell lung cancer.

This clonotype was observed a handful of times. The chain recombines TRBV11-2 with TRBJ1-4, with D possibly TRBD1 on 5 matching bases. Germline CDR1 reads SGHAT; CDR2 reads FQNNGV. Between the trimmed V and J ends, which lost 4 bases and 8 bases, there was a span of 17 bases. This CDR3 contains 15 residues. The CDR3 DNA follows: TGTGCCAGCAGCTCGAGCAGGGACGTAGGGGAAAAACTGTTTTTT. Its protein is CASSSSRDVGEKLFF.

The V gene is TRBV6-1, the J gene TRBJ2-7; maybe TRBD1 (5 bases). Germline V gene data show CDR1 as MNHNS and CDR2 as SASEGT. Trimming left V 2 bases short and J 9 bases short, with 17 bases between. The CDR3 runs to 14 residues. CDR3 loop: CASSEYWQGKRQYF. The CDR3 DNA sequence: TGTGCCAGCAGTGAATACTGGCAGGGAAAGAGGCAGTACTTC.

This clonotype is categorized as medium-sized (0.01 to 0.1%). V usage is TRBV10-1 and J usage is TRBJ2-2; D might be TRBD1 (6 bases). V was cut by 7 bases and J by 6 bases, with 9 bases left in between. The CDR3 is made up of 12 amino acids. The germline V gene has CDR1 WNHNN and CDR2 SYGVQD (reference sequence). CDR3 protein: CASNRDAGELFF. The CDR3 region has the DNA TGCGCCAGCAACAGGGACGCCGGGGAGCTGTTTTTT.

This chain links TRBV18 with TRBJ1-4; 8 bases are a match to TRBD1. The CDR3 sequence is 16 residues long. V shed 2 bases, J shed 7 bases, and the junction held 9 bases outside the gene matches. Germline CDR1 reads KGHSH; CDR2 reads LQKENI. The CDR3 sequence is CASSPAAGGAGEKLFF. The CDR3 DNA is TGTGCCAGCTCACCAGCAGCAGGGGGCGCGGGTGAAAAACTGTTTTTT.

This clonotype has a handful of counts. This chain links TRBV20-1 with TRBJ2-1, with TRBD2 identical over 8 bases. Germline CDR1 DFQATT, CDR2 SNEGSKA (reference sequence). The junction had 5 bases not matched to a gene; V was cut back by 5 bases and J by 5 bases. There are 13 residues in the CDR3. CDR3: CSAPRGDHNEQFF. CDR3 nucleotide sequence: TGCAGTGCTCCGCGGGGGGACCACAATGAGCAGTTCTTC.

In its sample, this clonotype ranks as medium-sized. This sequence joins TRBV29-1 and TRBJ2-1; D is ambiguous. CDR1 and CDR2 (germline): SQVTM, ANQGSEA. Trimming took 1 base from V and 2 from J, leaving 6 bases between them. The CDR3 has 13 amino acids. The DNA for the CDR3 is TGCAGCGTTGAAGTGGTGGCCTACAATGAGCAGTTCTTC. This gives the protein CSVEVVAYNEQFF.

The chain employs TRBV20-1 and TRBJ2-7, with 11 bases lining up with TRBD2. Losses at the gene ends were 0 bases for V and 4 bases for J; bases not matched to a gene: 8. Germline values: CDR1 DFQATT, CDR2 SNEGSKA (reference sequence). The CDR3 length is 16 residues. CDR3 residues: CSARERTSGSVYEQYF. The DNA of the CDR3 is TGCAGTGCTAGAGAACGAACTAGCGGGAGTGTATACGAGCAGTACTTC.

The chain combines TRBV2 with TRBJ2-3; possibly TRBD1 for D (6 bases). This CDR3 is 13 amino acids long. The germline gives CDR1 SNHLY, CDR2 FYNNEI. V lost 1 base and J lost 7, with 9 bases in between. The CDR3, as DNA: TGTGCCAGCAGTGAAGACAGGGTAAATACGCAGTATTTT. As protein: CASSEDRVNTQYF.

Judged by abundance, this clonotype is medium-sized (0.01 to 0.1%). The rearrangement links TRBV5-5 to TRBJ2-7; no firm D call. The germline V gene encodes CDR1 SGHKS and CDR2 YYEKEE (reference sequence). Between the trimmed V and J ends, which lost 0 bases and 7 bases, there was a span of 11 bases. The CDR3 loop spans 13 amino acids. CDR3 in DNA: TGTGCCAGCAGCTTGGTGTCAGTTGCTGAGCAGTACTTC. This translates into CASSLVSVAEQYF.

This clonotype qualifies as medium-sized. The V call is TRBV5-6, the J call TRBJ1-2; 7 bases are a match to TRBD1. The germline CDR1 and CDR2 sequences are SGHDT and YYEEEE. The CDR3 is 15 residues long. V shed 0 bases and J 4 bases; nucleotides not matched to a gene: 6. The chain's CDR3 is CASSLGRQGSYGYTF. The CDR3 DNA follows: TGTGCCAGCAGCTTGGGTCGACAGGGCAGCTATGGCTACACCTTC.

The rearrangement uses TRBV30 and TRBJ2-5; D ambiguous. V was clipped by 1 base and J by 0 bases, with 9 bases between them. CDR1 and CDR2 (germline): GTSNPN, SVGIG (reference sequence). The CDR3 spans 14 residues. CDR3 sequence reads: CAWSGARDQETQYF. The CDR3 DNA sequence: TGTGCCTGGAGTGGGGCAAGGGACCAAGAGACCCAGTACTTC.

This clonotype is medium-sized within its sample. The chain recombines TRBV7-9 with TRBJ2-7; 7 bases fit TRBD1. There are 14 residues in the CDR3. Germline CDR1 SEHNR, CDR2 FQNEAQ (reference sequence). Germline trimming cut 5 bases from V and 0 bases from J; bases unmatched to any gene: 4. The CDR3 loop reads CASSGQATSYEQYF. For the CDR3, the DNA is TGTGCCAGCAGCGGACAGGCCACCTCCTACGAGCAGTACTTC.

Relative to its sample, this clonotype is medium-sized. The genes are TRBV5-1 and TRBJ2-1; TRBD2 aligns across 10 bases. V gave up 0 bases and J gave up 6 bases; unmatched junction bases: 6. This CDR3 contains 16 residues. The V gene's germline CDR1 is SGHRS and CDR2 YFSETQ. The CDR3 region has the DNA TGCGCCAGCAGCTTGGACTTAGCGGGAGGAGGCAATGAGCAGTTCTTC. This encodes CASSLDLAGGGNEQFF.

This clonotype counts as medium-sized (0.01 to 0.1%). The chain employs TRBV7-8 and TRBJ2-7; D is ambiguous. Between the trimmed V and J ends, which lost 1 base and 0 bases, there was a span of 10 bases. Germline loops: CDR1 SGHVS, CDR2 FQNEAQ. The CDR3 extends over 15 amino acids. The CDR3 sequence: CASSLVLGNSYEQYF. The CDR3, as DNA: TGTGCCAGCAGCTTAGTCCTTGGTAACTCCTACGAGCAGTACTTC. Variable domain in full (rest from reference TRBV7-8 and TRBJ2-7): GAGVSQSPRYKVAKRGQDVALRCDPISGHVSLFWYQQALGQGPEFLTYFQNEAQLDKSGLPSDRFFAERPEGSVSTLKIQRTQQEDSAVYLCASSLVLGNSYEQYFGPGTRLTVT.

Judged by abundance, this clonotype is large (0.1 to 1%). The chain joins TRBV20-1 to TRBJ2-3; D is unresolved. Germline V gives CDR1 DFQATT, CDR2 SNEGSKA (reference sequence). CDR3 length equals 11 residues. Trimming shortened V by 3 bases and J by 4 bases, and 5 bases separated the two germline ends. CDR3 protein: CSARFSDTQYF. The CDR3 DNA is TGCAGTGCTAGGTTCTCAGATACGCAGTATTTT.

Relative to its sample, this clonotype is medium-sized (0.01 to 0.1%). The chain recombines TRBV7-9 with TRBJ1-2; no reliable D call. The germline CDR1 and CDR2 sequences are SEHNR and FQNEAQ (reference sequence). Trimming left V 0 bases short and J 7 bases short, with 15 bases between. The length of the CDR3 is 15 residues. CDR3 nucleotide sequence: TGTGCCAGCAGCTTAGCGGGCCTGGAAGGGAGTGGCTACACCTTC. Residues: CASSLAGLEGSGYTF.

The V gene is TRBV2, the J gene TRBJ2-5; 8 positions match TRBD2. The V gene's germline CDR1 is SNHLY and CDR2 FYNNEI. The CDR3 contains 15 residues. The trim removed 2 bases at V and 5 bases at J, leaving 7 bases unmatched. The CDR3 sequence is CASSEMAGGGETQYF. CDR3 in DNA: TGTGCCAGCAGTGAAATGGCGGGGGGCGGGGAGACCCAGTACTTC.

By share, this clonotype counts as medium-sized. The rearrangement links TRBV7-2 to TRBJ2-5; possibly TRBD2 for D (6 bases). Germline V gives CDR1 SGHTA, CDR2 FQGNSA. CDR3 length: 15 amino acids. Trimming removed 2 bases at V and 1 base at J, with 11 bases between. The CDR3 sequence: CASSLTPGVQETQYF. In DNA, the CDR3 is TGTGCCAGCAGCTTAACCCCGGGGGTCCAAGAGACCCAGTACTTC.

In its sample, this clonotype was seen a few times. The rearrangement links TRBV11-2 to TRBJ2-1; TRBD2 matches 9 bases. The length of the CDR3 is 15 residues. The germline V gene encodes CDR1 SGHAT and CDR2 FQNNGV. V trimming: 5 bases; J trimming: 4 bases; junction bases outside the gene matches: 6. The CDR3 here is CASSQSAGGYNEQFF. CDR3 in DNA: TGTGCCAGCAGCCAGTCAGCGGGAGGATACAATGAGCAGTTCTTC.

In its sample, this clonotype ranks as medium-sized (0.01 to 0.1%). The chain employs TRBV12-3 or TRBV12-4 and TRBJ2-1; D remains unclear. CDR3 length: 13 amino acids. The V and J ends lost 2 bases and 8 bases respectively, with 10 bases between them. This CDR3 reads CASSLRVGDEQFF. CDR3 coding DNA: TGTGCCAGCAGTTTAAGAGTTGGCGATGAGCAGTTCTTC.

This clonotype is medium-sized. The rearrangement joins TRBV20-1 to TRBJ2-1, with 9 bases lining up with TRBD2. Germline loops: CDR1 DFQATT, CDR2 SNEGSKA (reference sequence). This CDR3 is built from 15 residues. The junction had 4 bases not matched to a gene; V was cut back by 3 bases and J by 1 base. Here the CDR3 DNA reads TGCAGTGCTAGCCGGACTAGCGCATCCTACAATGAGCAGTTCTTC. Translated, it gives CSASRTSASYNEQFF.

By sample fraction, this clonotype is medium-sized. The CDR3 here is CASSYHRDANQPQHF. The CDR3 nucleotides are TGTGCCAGCAGTTACCACAGGGATGCCAATCAGCCCCAGCATTTT. The rearrangement joins TRBV6-6 to TRBJ1-5, with a possible D match to TRBD1 (6 bases). This CDR3 contains 15 residues. In germline, CDR1 is MNHNY, CDR2 SVGAGI (reference sequence). The V end was cut by 2 bases, the J end by 3 bases, with 11 bases between.

As DNA, the CDR3 is TGTGCCAGCAGCCTTTCCAGGGAGGAGACCCAGTACTTC. This encodes CASSLSREETQYF. The chain uses TRBV7-3 and TRBJ2-5; the D gene could be TRBD1 or TRBD2 (5 bases each). CDR3 length equals 13 residues. Germline V gene lookup returns CDR1 SGHTA and CDR2 FQGTGA. The ends were cut back, 5 bases at V and 5 bases at J, with 12 bases in the middle.

This clonotype has a handful of counts. The chain links TRBV5-1 to TRBJ1-2; tentatively, D is TRBD1 (5 bases). The germline V and J ends were trimmed by 2 bases and 3 bases, with 8 bases remaining between them. From germline, CDR1 is SGHRS and CDR2 YFSETQ. CDR3 length equals 13 residues. The CDR3 region has the DNA TGCGCCAGCAGCTTCACCAGGGACTATGGCTACACCTTC. This sequence encodes CASSFTRDYGYTF.

This clonotype is judged medium-sized. CDR3 sequence (DNA): TGTGCCAGCAGCCAAGTACGGACAGGGGGCTATGGCTACACCTTC. Its translation: CASSQVRTGGYGYTF. The chain combines TRBV3-1 with TRBJ1-2; 10 positions match TRBD1. The V gene's germline CDR1 is LGHDT and CDR2 YNNKEL (reference sequence). This CDR3 region has 15 residues. The V segment lost 1 base and the J segment 4 bases; nucleotides outside the gene matches: 3. The full variable domain, in which reference TRBV3-1 and TRBJ1-2 provide the parts outside the CDR3, is DTAVSQTPKYLVTQMGNDKSIKCEQNLGHDTMYWYKQDSKKFLKIMFSYNNKELIINETVPNRFSPKSPDKAHLNLHINSLELGDSAVYFCASSQVRTGGYGYTFGSGTRLTVV.

V usage is TRBV3-1 and J usage is TRBJ2-7; D is undetermined. Germline V gene lookup returns CDR1 LGHDT and CDR2 YNNKEL (reference sequence). The V and J ends lost 2 bases and 2 bases respectively, with 10 bases between them. CDR3 length: 14 amino acids. The CDR3 DNA reads as TGTGCCAGCAGCCAACGGTTCGCGGCCTACGAGCAGTACTTC. It codes for CASSQRFAAYEQYF.

This chain uses TRBV3-1 with TRBJ2-7; D gene unclear. Trimming shortened V by 0 bases and J by 6 bases, and 18 bases separated the two germline ends. Germline V gene lookup returns CDR1 LGHDT and CDR2 YNNKEL (reference sequence). The CDR3 loop spans 16 amino acids. Written as DNA, the CDR3 is TGTGCCAGCAGCCAAGACACGATGCGGCCGACTCGCGAGCAGTACTTC. This encodes CASSQDTMRPTREQYF.

This clonotype was detected a few times. V gene TRBV4-1 combines with J gene TRBJ2-5; 7 bases agree with TRBD1. The CDR3 runs 14 residues. CDR1 is MGHRA, CDR2 YSYEKL, per germline. V trimming: 5 bases; J trimming: 5 bases; junction bases outside the gene matches: 8. The CDR3 reads CASSKSGTVETQYF. CDR3 coding DNA: TGCGCCAGCAGCAAATCGGGGACAGTCGAGACCCAGTACTTC.

V and J are TRBV9 and TRBJ2-2; possible D gene TRBD2, 6 bases. V lost 0 bases and J 6 bases, leaving 12 bases between the germline ends. This CDR3 spans 15 amino acids. The germline gives CDR1 SGDLS, CDR2 YYNGEE. CDR3 loop: CASSVGLEFSGELFF. DNA of the CDR3: TGTGCCAGCAGCGTAGGACTAGAGTTCTCCGGGGAGCTGTTTTTT.